One sample yielded the 25 T cell receptor beta chains listed below, sequenced in a study of cytomegalovirus exposure and HLA in healthy donors. PCR was performed using 60 Vbeta and 13 Jbeta primers. Assay: immunoSEQ multiplex PCR; the TCRdb copy retains only in-frame clones and omits some. The data show roughly 160,000 clones, 80% to 90% seen once. Sequencing input: PBMCs. Source of these receptors: a man between 18 and 35 years old in good health and CMV-seropositive.

The V gene is TRBV5-1, the J gene TRBJ2-2, with D unclear. The CDR3 totals 14 residues. Germline lookup yields CDR1 SGHRS and CDR2 YFSETQ. With 0 bases removed from V and 7 bases from J, the gap between germline ends came to 10 bases. The CDR3 nucleotides are TGCGCCAGCAGCTTGGATGTGGCGGACGGGGAGCTGTTTTTT. Translated: CASSLDVADGELFF. The variable domain in full, completed from reference TRBV5-1 and TRBJ2-2, reads KAGVTQTPRYLIKTRGQQVTLSCSPISGHRSVSWYQQTPGQGLQFLFEYFSETQRNKGNFPGRFSGRQFSNSRSEMNVSTLELGDSALYLCASSLDVADGELFFGEGSRLTVL.

The rearrangement joins TRBV9 to TRBJ2-3, with D maybe TRBD2 (6 bases). V lost 4 bases and J 2 bases, leaving 14 bases between the germline ends. The CDR3 is 15 amino acids. Looked up from germline, CDR1 is SGDLS and CDR2 is YYNGEE. CDR3: CASSPGVVATDTQYF. For the CDR3, the DNA is TGTGCCAGCAGCCCGGGGGTGGTAGCCACAGATACGCAGTATTTT.

This sequence joins TRBV5-1 and TRBJ2-1; D unresolved. Trimming removed 4 bases at V and 6 bases at J, with 8 bases between. The CDR3 runs 12 residues. In germline, CDR1 is SGHRS, CDR2 YFSETQ. CDR3 amino acids: CASSISSNEQFF. DNA for the CDR3: TGCGCCAGCAGCATTAGCAGCAATGAGCAGTTCTTC.

DNA of the CDR3: TGTGCCAGCCGAGCCGGAGGCGATACGCAGTATTTT. Translated: CASRAGGDTQYF. The chain couples TRBV7-8 to TRBJ2-3; D may be TRBD2 (5 bases). Between the trimmed V and J ends, which lost 8 bases and 6 bases, there was a span of 12 bases. CDR1 and CDR2 (germline): SGHVS, FQNEAQ. The CDR3 has 12 amino acids.

The chain has TRBV5-4 and TRBJ1-2; D is unclear. Trimming shortened V by 4 bases and J by 0 bases, and 10 bases separated the two germline ends. CDR1 and CDR2 from the germline V gene are SGHNT and YYREEE (reference sequence). The CDR3 has 14 amino acids. The CDR3 protein is CASSRTATNYGYTF. In nucleotides, the CDR3 is TGTGCCAGCAGCCGAACCGCGACTAACTATGGCTACACCTTC.

The CDR3 DNA follows: TGTGCCAGCAGCCCAGGGGGCTTCACAGATACGCAGTATTTT. Its translation: CASSPGGFTDTQYF. J is TRBJ2-3 and V is TRBV14; 8 bases align to TRBD1. The CDR3 is 14 residues long. The junction had 2 bases not matched to a gene; V was cut back by 4 bases and J by 2 bases. Germline lookup yields CDR1 SGHDN and CDR2 FVKESK.

The chain recombines TRBV11-3 with TRBJ2-7; 10 nucleotides align to TRBD1. Per the germline V gene, CDR1 is SGHNT and CDR2 is YENEEA. The ends lost 3 bases at V and 4 bases at J; junction bases unmatched: 9. The CDR3 runs to 16 residues. Written as DNA, the CDR3 is TGTGCCAGCAGCTTTGACAGGGGGCCCTCCCCGTACGAGCAGTACTTC. Translating gives CASSFDRGPSPYEQYF.

This chain links TRBV27 with TRBJ2-5, with 13 bases aligning to TRBD2. This CDR3 spans 15 amino acids. Per germline, CDR1 MNHEY and CDR2 SMNVEV (reference sequence). Unmatched junction bases numbered 4, after V lost 5 bases and J lost 4 bases. For the CDR3, the DNA is TGTGCCAGCAGTCGACTAGCGGGGGGTTCAGAGACCCAGTACTTC. It codes for CASSRLAGGSETQYF.

The chain couples TRBV5-1 to TRBJ1-3, with D maybe TRBD1 (5 bases). Germline lookup yields CDR1 SGHRS and CDR2 YFSETQ. The V gene lost 0 bases and the J gene lost 0 bases, with 7 bases spanning the gap. This CDR3 region has 15 residues. This CDR3 is CASSLAGDSGNTIYF. The CDR3 coding sequence is TGCGCCAGCAGCTTGGCGGGGGACTCTGGAAACACCATATATTTT. The variable domain in full, completed from reference TRBV5-1 and TRBJ1-3, reads KAGVTQTPRYLIKTRGQQVTLSCSPISGHRSVSWYQQTPGQGLQFLFEYFSETQRNKGNFPGRFSGRQFSNSRSEMNVSTLELGDSALYLCASSLAGDSGNTIYFGEGSWLTVV.

V gene TRBV7-2 combines with J gene TRBJ2-7; tentatively, D is TRBD1 (6 bases). V dropped 6 bases and J dropped 6 bases, with 18 bases sitting between them. Germline CDR1 is SGHTA and CDR2 is FQGNSA. The CDR3 is 14 amino acids. CDR3 nucleotides: TGTGCCAGCAGTTACACAGGGTTGCCTGGCGAGCAGTACTTC. Its protein product is CASSYTGLPGEQYF.

As to this clone: This sample includes further DNA sequences coding for the same CDR3. The chain uses TRBV9 and TRBJ2-7; D may be TRBD2 (6 bases). Trimming left V 3 bases short and J 2 bases short, with 12 bases between. Per germline, CDR1 SGDLS and CDR2 YYNGEE. The CDR3 spans 14 residues. The CDR3 DNA reads as TGTGCCAGCAGCGCCGGGACTCGGACCTACGAGCAGTACTTC. As protein: CASSAGTRTYEQYF.

Comments on this clone: The same CDR3 is also encoded by other DNA sequences in this sample. This chain uses TRBV29-1 with TRBJ2-7, with 8 bases lining up with TRBD1. In germline, CDR1 is SQVTM, CDR2 ANQGSEA. The CDR3 consists of 13 residues. Losses at the gene ends were 6 bases for V and 2 bases for J; bases not matched to a gene: 6. Here the CDR3 DNA reads TGCAGCGTCGTTCAGGGGGCCACCTACGAGCAGTACTTC. This translates into CSVVQGATYEQYF.

The chain employs TRBV27 and TRBJ2-3; 8 nucleotides match TRBD2. In germline, CDR1 is MNHEY, CDR2 SMNVEV (reference sequence). V shed 8 bases and J 0 bases; nucleotides not matched to a gene: 13. The CDR3 runs to 17 residues. The chain's CDR3 is CASLPGGRGGSTDTQYF. Here the CDR3 DNA reads TGTGCCAGCTTGCCCGGGGGCCGGGGGGGGAGCACAGATACGCAGTATTTT.

J is TRBJ1-2 and V is TRBV30, with D tentatively TRBD1 (5 bases). This CDR3 region has 11 residues. V lost 5 bases and J 8 bases, leaving 12 bases between the germline ends. CDR1 is GTSNPN and CDR2 is SVGIG in the germline V gene (reference sequence). The CDR3 coding sequence is TGTGCCTGGGGGGCCCTTCACGGCTACACCTTC. Translated, it gives CAWGALHGYTF.

The CDR3 spells CASSAEGARHSGYTF. CDR3 coding DNA: TGTGCCAGCAGCGCCGAGGGGGCGCGTCACAGTGGCTACACCTTC. V usage is TRBV9 and J usage is TRBJ1-2; the match to TRBD1 covers 7 bases. The CDR3 consists of 15 residues. The germline gives CDR1 SGDLS, CDR2 YYNGEE. V was pared by 3 bases and J by 7 bases, with 12 bases of the junction left unmatched.

The rearrangement joins TRBV6-6 to TRBJ2-3; D is unresolved. V was pared by 0 bases and J by 11 bases, with 6 bases between. Looked up from germline, CDR1 is MNHNY and CDR2 is SVGAGI (reference sequence). This CDR3 has 11 amino acids. This chain's CDR3 is CASSYSQEQYF. The CDR3 nucleotides read TGTGCCAGCAGTTACTCCCAGGAGCAGTATTTT.

This clone came up a few times. The chain links TRBV5-6 to TRBJ1-1; 7 positions agree with TRBD1. The length of the CDR3 is 13 residues. With 4 bases clipped from V and 4 bases from J, the junction kept 4 bases outside the gene matches. CDR1 SGHDT and CDR2 YYEEEE come from the germline V gene. The CDR3 region has the DNA TGTGCCAGCAGCAGAGACAGGGCCACTGAAGCTTTCTTT. Translation gives CASSRDRATEAFF.

The rearrangement joins TRBV29-1 to TRBJ1-1; D is uncertain. This CDR3 is built from 12 residues. Trimming cost V 4 bases and J 4 bases, with 10 bases left between them. From germline, CDR1 is SQVTM and CDR2 ANQGSEA. The chain's CDR3 is CSVGAVGTEAFF. The CDR3 DNA is TGCAGCGTTGGGGCAGTGGGCACTGAAGCTTTCTTT.

This chain uses TRBV27 with TRBJ1-2; the D gene is possibly TRBD1 (6 bases). The CDR3 sequence is 14 residues long. CDR1 and CDR2 from the germline V gene are MNHEY and SMNVEV (reference sequence). Trimming took off 5 bases at V and 4 bases at J, with 14 bases between the two ends. The CDR3 protein is CASSLNGQLYGYTF. The DNA of the CDR3 is TGTGCCAGCAGTCTAAACGGACAGCTCTATGGCTACACCTTC.

This chain links TRBV7-9 with TRBJ2-7; 7 positions agree with TRBD2. This CDR3 has 10 residues. From germline, CDR1 is SEHNR and CDR2 FQNEAQ (reference sequence). V trimming: 8 bases; J trimming: 9 bases; junction bases outside the gene matches: 4. The CDR3: CASGRGTQYF. In nucleotides, the CDR3 is TGTGCCAGCGGGCGGGGGACGCAGTACTTC.

This clone was detected only a few times. CDR3 sequence reads: CASSLAVLNTEAFF. DNA of the CDR3: TGCGCCAGCAGCTTGGCAGTTCTGAACACTGAAGCTTTCTTT. This rearrangement joins TRBV5-1 to TRBJ1-1, with no clear D. CDR1 and CDR2 from the germline V gene are SGHRS and YFSETQ. The V and J ends lost 0 bases and 0 bases respectively, with 6 bases between them. There are 14 residues in the CDR3.

The genes are TRBV5-6 and TRBJ1-6; D is unclear. Germline V CDR1 and CDR2: SGHDT, YYEEEE. The CDR3 has 16 residues. The V and J ends lost 0 bases and 0 bases respectively, with 7 bases between them. The CDR3 DNA follows: TGTGCCAGCAGCTTGGGGGCCAGCTCCTATAATTCACCCCTCCACTTT. Protein sequence: CASSLGASSYNSPLHF.

The chain links TRBV5-6 to TRBJ2-6, with 7 bases matching TRBD1. V shed 4 bases and J 0 bases; nucleotides not matched to a gene: 10. The CDR3 loop spans 18 amino acids. Germline V gene lookup returns CDR1 SGHDT and CDR2 YYEEEE. In nucleotides, the CDR3 is TGTGCCAGCAGCATCCCCGGGACAGCGAACTCTGGGGCCAACGTCCTGACTTTC. It translates to CASSIPGTANSGANVLTF.

The chain carries TRBV15 and TRBJ2-3; 7 nucleotides agree with TRBD2. CDR3 length: 14 amino acids. From germline, CDR1 is LNHNV and CDR2 YYDKDF (reference sequence). Unmatched junction bases numbered 4, after V lost 5 bases and J lost 2 bases. In nucleotides, the CDR3 is TGTGCCACCAGCGAGGCGGGGGTCACAGATACGCAGTATTTT. Translating it yields CATSEAGVTDTQYF.

The chain joins TRBV7-9 to TRBJ1-2; D perhaps matches TRBD1 (6 bases). V was shortened by 3 bases and J by 3 bases, with 8 bases between the two germline ends. The CDR3 length is 13 residues. Germline loops: CDR1 SEHNR, CDR2 FQNEAQ (reference sequence). CDR3 sequence: CASSFSGDYGYTF. CDR3 in DNA: TGTGCCAGCAGCTTCTCAGGGGACTATGGCTACACCTTC.